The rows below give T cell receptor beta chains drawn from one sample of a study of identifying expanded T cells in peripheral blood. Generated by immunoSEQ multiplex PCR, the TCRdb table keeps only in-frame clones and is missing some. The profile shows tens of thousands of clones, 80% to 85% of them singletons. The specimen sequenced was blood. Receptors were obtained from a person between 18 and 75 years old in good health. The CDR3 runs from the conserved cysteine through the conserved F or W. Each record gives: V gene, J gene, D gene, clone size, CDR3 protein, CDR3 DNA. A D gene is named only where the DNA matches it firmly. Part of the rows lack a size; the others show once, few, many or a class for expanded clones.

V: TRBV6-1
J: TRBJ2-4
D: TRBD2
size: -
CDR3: CASSDPSGRAKNIQYF
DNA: TGTGCCAGCAGTGACCCTAGCGGGAGAGCCAAAAACATTCAGTACTTC

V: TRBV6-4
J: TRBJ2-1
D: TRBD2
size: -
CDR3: CASSAKAGGQNEQFF
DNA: TGTGCCAGCAGTGCGAAAGCGGGAGGGCAAAATGAGCAGTTCTTC

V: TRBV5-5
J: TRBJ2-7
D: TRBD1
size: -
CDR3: CASRYWTGPYEQYF
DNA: TGTGCCAGCCGTTACTGGACAGGACCCTACGAGCAGTACTTC

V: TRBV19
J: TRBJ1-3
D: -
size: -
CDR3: CASKSLSGNTIYF
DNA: TGTGCCAGTAAGTCCCTTTCTGGAAACACCATATATTTT

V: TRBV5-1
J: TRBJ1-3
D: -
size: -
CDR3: CASSLNWISSGNTIYF
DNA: TGCGCCAGCAGCTTGAATTGGATAAGCTCTGGAAACACCATATATTTT

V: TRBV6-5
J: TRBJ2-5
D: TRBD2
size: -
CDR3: CASSSRTSGSETQYF
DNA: TGTGCCAGCAGTTCTCGGACTAGCGGGAGCGAGACCCAGTACTTC

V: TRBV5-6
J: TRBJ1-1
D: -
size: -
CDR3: CASSLPGLFNTEAFF
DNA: TGTGCCAGCAGCTTGCCGGGACTCTTTAACACTGAAGCTTTCTTT

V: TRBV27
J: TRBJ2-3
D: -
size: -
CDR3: CASSENSPTVFSTDTQYF
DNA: TGTGCCAGCAGCGAAAACTCCCCGACAGTTTTTAGCACAGATACGCAGTATTTT

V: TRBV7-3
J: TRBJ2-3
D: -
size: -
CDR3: CASSSAGSRSDTQYF
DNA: TGTGCCAGCAGTTCTGCCGGGAGTCGATCAGATACGCAGTATTTT

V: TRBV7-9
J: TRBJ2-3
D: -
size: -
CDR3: CATAGSSSADTQYF
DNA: TGTGCCACCGCGGGGTCGAGTTCTGCAGATACGCAGTATTTT

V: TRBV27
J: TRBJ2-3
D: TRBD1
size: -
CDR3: CASSSRDRDADTQYF
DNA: TGTGCCAGCAGTTCCAGGGACAGGGATGCAGATACGCAGTATTTT

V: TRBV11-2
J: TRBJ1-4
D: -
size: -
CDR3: CASSVGPTNEKLFF
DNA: TGTGCCAGCAGCGTGGGGCCAACTAATGAAAAACTGTTTTTT

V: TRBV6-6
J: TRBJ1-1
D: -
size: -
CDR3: CASSYPYGGMNTEAFF
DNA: TGTGCCAGCAGTTACCCTTACGGGGGCATGAACACTGAAGCTTTCTTT

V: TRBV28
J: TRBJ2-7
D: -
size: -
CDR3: CASTLPEREQYF
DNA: TGTGCCAGCACCTTACCCGAGCGGGAGCAGTACTTC

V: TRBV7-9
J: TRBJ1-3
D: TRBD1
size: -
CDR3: CASSKQGASGNTIYF
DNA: TGTGCCAGCAGCAAACAGGGGGCGTCCGGAAACACCATATATTTT

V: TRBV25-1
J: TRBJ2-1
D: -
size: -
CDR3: CASSDGTRINEQFF
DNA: TGTGCCAGCAGTGACGGGACAAGAATCAATGAGCAGTTCTTC

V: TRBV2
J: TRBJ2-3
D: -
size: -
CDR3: CASSEGNPSTDTQYF
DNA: TGTGCCAGCAGTGAGGGAAACCCTAGCACAGATACGCAGTATTTT

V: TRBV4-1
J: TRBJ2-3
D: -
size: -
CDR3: CASSQGGSTDTQYF
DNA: TGCGCCAGCAGCCAAGGCGGAAGCACAGATACGCAGTATTTT

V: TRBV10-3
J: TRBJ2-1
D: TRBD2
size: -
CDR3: CAISDGTTQNNEQFF
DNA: TGTGCCATCAGTGATGGGACTACCCAGAACAATGAGCAGTTCTTC

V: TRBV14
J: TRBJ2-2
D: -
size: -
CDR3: CASSLRDVSTGELFF
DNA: TGTGCCAGCAGCCTCCGGGACGTCAGCACCGGGGAGCTGTTTTTT

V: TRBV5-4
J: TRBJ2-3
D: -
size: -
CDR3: CASSLRDMSTDTQYF
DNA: TGTGCCAGCAGCTTGAGGGACATGAGCACAGATACGCAGTATTTT

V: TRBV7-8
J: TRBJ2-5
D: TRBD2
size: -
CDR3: CASSLKLAGVETQYF
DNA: TGTGCCAGCAGCTTAAAGTTAGCGGGAGTAGAGACCCAGTACTTC

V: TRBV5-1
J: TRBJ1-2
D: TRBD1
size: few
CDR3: CASSLTGYMGGYTF
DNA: TGCGCCAGCAGCCTGACAGGGTATATGGGCGGCTACACCTTC

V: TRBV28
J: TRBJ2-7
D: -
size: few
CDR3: CASSFSEGTYEQYF
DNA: TGTGCCAGCAGTTTTTCAGAGGGCACCTACGAGCAGTACTTC

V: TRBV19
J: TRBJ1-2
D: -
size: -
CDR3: CASSTDTRGYTF
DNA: TGTGCCAGTAGTACGGATACGCGGGGCTACACCTTC

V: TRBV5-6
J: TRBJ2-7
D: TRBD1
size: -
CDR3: CASSWGTGDPSYEQYF
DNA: TGTGCCAGCAGCTGGGGTACAGGGGACCCTTCCTACGAGCAGTACTTC